These 10 T cell receptor beta chains share one sample of origin, sequenced in a study of identical twins. MiXCR, run by TCRdb on the 5' RACE reads, gives a single entry per CDR3 protein. The data hold over 550,000 distinct CDR3 sequences, with less than 9% observed a single time. These data also featured in a second study, about yellow fever vaccine responses in identical twins.

Sequencing used PBMCs. These receptors all stem from a woman between 18 and 29 years old in good health.

This clonotype was counted a few times. The chain is built from TRBV25-1 and TRBJ1-2, with 8 bases lining up with TRBD1. Germline-derived CDR1 and CDR2 are MGHDK and SYGVNS. This CDR3 spans 16 amino acids. The V segment lost 6 bases and the J segment 2 bases; nucleotides outside the gene matches: 11. CDR3 DNA: TGTGCCAGCAGGCCCGAAGGCGCAGGGGGCAACTATGGCTACACCTTC. Translating it yields CASRPEGAGGNYGYTF.

Many counts were recorded for this clonotype. The chain has TRBV10-3 and TRBJ1-1; D is possibly TRBD1 (6 bases). This CDR3 has 12 amino acids. CDR1 ENHRY and CDR2 SYGVKD come from the germline V gene. V gave up 4 bases and J gave up 7 bases, with 10 bases separating them. CDR3 DNA: TGTGCCATCAGTGGAGAGGGGGGTGAAGCTTTCTTT. The encoded protein is CAISGEGGEAFF.

The chain couples TRBV20-1 to TRBJ2-3; D might be TRBD1 (6 bases). Trimming stripped 0 bases from V and 0 bases from J, with 13 bases between. CDR1 and CDR2 from the germline V gene are DFQATT and SNEGSKA (reference sequence). This CDR3 contains 16 residues. In DNA, the CDR3 is TGCAGTGCTAGAGATCAGGGGAAATATAGCACAGATACGCAGTATTTT. This codes for CSARDQGKYSTDTQYF.

In this sample, this clonotype turned up a few times. This chain uses TRBV20-1 with TRBJ2-3, with D possibly TRBD1 on 5 matching bases. Between the trimmed V and J ends, which lost 5 bases and 3 bases, there was a span of 15 bases. The CDR3 consists of 14 residues. Germline V gene sequence: CDR1 DFQATT, CDR2 SNEGSKA (reference sequence). Here the CDR3 reads CSAPPEGVTDTQYF. The CDR3 nucleotides read TGCAGTGCTCCTCCAGAAGGGGTTACAGATACGCAGTATTTT.

This clonotype was picked up many times. J is TRBJ1-2 and V is TRBV7-9; 10 bases are shared with TRBD1. Germline CDR1 SEHNR, CDR2 FQNEAQ (reference sequence). With V trimmed by 1 base and J by 3 bases, 8 bases remained unmatched. The CDR3 totals 17 residues. CDR3 protein: CASSLVQGTGVHYGYTF. The CDR3 DNA reads TGTGCCAGCAGCTTAGTCCAGGGGACAGGGGTTCACTATGGCTACACCTTC. Combining the CDR3 with reference TRBV7-9 and TRBJ1-2 gives the whole variable domain DTGVSQNPRHKITKRGQNVTFRCDPISEHNRLYWYRQTLGQGPEFLTYFQNEAQLEKSRLLSDRFSAERPKGSFSTLEIQRTEQGDSAMYLCASSLVQGTGVHYGYTFGSGTRLTVV.

This clonotype was seen many times. This chain connects TRBV5-1 to TRBJ2-1; the D gene is possibly TRBD2 (5 bases). CDR1 and CDR2 (germline): SGHRS, YFSETQ. The CDR3 contains 15 residues. V was clipped by 6 bases and J by 0 bases, with 13 bases between them. DNA of the CDR3: TGCGCCAGCAAAGCTTCGGGGAGCTCCTACAATGAGCAGTTCTTC. Translated, it gives CASKASGSSYNEQFF.

V and J are TRBV6-1 and TRBJ2-7; unclear D gene. The CDR3 is made up of 14 amino acids. V lost 0 bases and J lost 1, with 7 bases in between. Germline V gene sequence: CDR1 MNHNS, CDR2 SASEGT. CDR3: CASSEAHSSYEQYV. The CDR3, as DNA: TGTGCCAGCAGTGAAGCGCATAGTTCCTACGAGCAGTACGTC.

This clonotype has a handful of counts. The genes are TRBV29-1 and TRBJ2-5; maybe TRBD2 (5 bases). This CDR3 is built from 12 residues. Deletions cut 0 bases from V and 3 bases from J, with 5 bases between. CDR1 is SQVTM and CDR2 is ANQGSEA in the germline V gene. This CDR3 reads CSVEDSEETQYF. CDR3 nucleotide sequence: TGCAGCGTTGAAGATAGCGAAGAGACCCAGTACTTC.

The J gene is TRBJ2-5, the V gene TRBV18, with 11 positions matching TRBD1. This CDR3 region has 15 residues. CDR1 is KGHSH, CDR2 LQKENI, per germline. V dropped 4 bases and J dropped 5; count of bases not matched to a gene: 6. CDR3: CASSLRTGGMETQYF. The CDR3 DNA sequence: TGTGCCAGCTCACTTCGGACAGGGGGCATGGAGACCCAGTACTTC.

The chain carries TRBV6-5 and TRBJ2-1, with 14 bases lining up with TRBD2. The CDR3 loop spans 15 amino acids. Germline CDR1 reads MNHEY; CDR2 reads SVGAGI. The junction had 5 bases not matched to a gene; V was cut back by 4 bases and J by 9 bases. The CDR3 region is CASSSGTSGSIEQFF. DNA for the CDR3: TGTGCCAGCAGTTCAGGGACTAGCGGGAGTATTGAGCAGTTCTTC.